This paragraph reports one T cell receptor beta chain. Its specificity is not known. This cohort consisted of healthy bone marrow donors. The data stem from a study of cytomegalovirus exposure and HLA in healthy donors. Study observations and caveats: While the bulk of TCR sequences proved rare, some public TCRs turned up in many donors. Apart from CMV serostatus, no immune exposure information was available. Later analysis revealed greater clonal expansion in HLA-associated TCR beta chains than in equally common others.

PCR primers comprised 60 Vbeta and 13 Jbeta primers. Profiling relied on immunoSEQ multiplex PCR, and the TCRdb table lists in-frame clones only, not all of them. The repertoire consists of approximately 120,000 clones, with 74% occurring once and the leading ten covering around 4%. CDR1 and CDR2 from the germline V gene are MNHNY and SVGAGI (reference sequence). The V gene lost 1 base and the J gene lost 3 bases, with 5 bases spanning the gap. CDR3 length equals 13 residues. The sequencing input was PBMCs. The chain is built from TRBV6-6 and TRBJ2-3; D is unclear. The clonotype comes from a woman between 45 and 60 years old in good health and CMV-seropositive. The CDR3 sequence is CASSYYRTDTQYF. CDR3 nucleotide sequence: TGTGCCAGCAGTTACTACAGAACAGATACGCAGTATTTT.